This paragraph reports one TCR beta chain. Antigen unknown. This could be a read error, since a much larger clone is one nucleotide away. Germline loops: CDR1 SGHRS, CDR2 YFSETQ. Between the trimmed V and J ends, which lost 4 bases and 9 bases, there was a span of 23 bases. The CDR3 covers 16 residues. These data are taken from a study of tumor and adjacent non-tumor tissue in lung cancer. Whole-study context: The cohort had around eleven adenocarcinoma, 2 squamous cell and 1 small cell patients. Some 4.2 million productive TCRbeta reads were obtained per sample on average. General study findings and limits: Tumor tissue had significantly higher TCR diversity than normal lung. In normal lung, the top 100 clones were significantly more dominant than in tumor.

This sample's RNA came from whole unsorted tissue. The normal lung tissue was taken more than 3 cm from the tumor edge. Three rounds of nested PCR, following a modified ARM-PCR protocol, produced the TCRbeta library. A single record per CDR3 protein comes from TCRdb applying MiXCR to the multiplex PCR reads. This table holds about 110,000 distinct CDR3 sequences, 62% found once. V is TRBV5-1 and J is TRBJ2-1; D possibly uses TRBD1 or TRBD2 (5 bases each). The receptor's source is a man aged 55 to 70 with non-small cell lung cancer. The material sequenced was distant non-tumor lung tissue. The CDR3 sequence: CASSPGTLPNWGEQFF. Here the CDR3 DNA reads TGCGCCAGCAGCCCCGGGACGCTTCCAAACTGGGGTGAGCAGTTCTTC.